This TCR beta chain was sequenced during a study of blood T cell repertoires in COVID-19. Study-level background: Samples of COVID-19 (acute and convalescent) were obtained from the United States, Italy and Spain. Nucleic acid was either cDNA or gDNA, and it came from T cells, B-cell-depleted T cells, or PBMCs.

Residents of about two dozen US areas, aged about 18 to 89 years, made up the participants. Method: immunoSEQ multiplex PCR; TCRdb's copy keeps in-frame clones and lacks some. The sample lists about 370,000 clones, 80% to 90% seen once, with less than 1.2% in the top ten. The germline V gene encodes CDR1 LNHDA and CDR2 SQIVND (reference sequence). The V and J ends lost 5 bases and 7 bases, in that order; junction bases with no gene match: 8. The CDR3 contains 14 residues. V and J are TRBV19 and TRBJ1-2, with TRBD1 matching over 9 bases. This TCR was sampled from a man younger than 30 who had recovered from COVID-19. What was sequenced was PBMCs or T cells enriched from blood (not recorded which). The CDR3 region is CASSPGGTGSGYTF. The DNA for the CDR3 is TGTGCCAGTAGTCCTGGTGGGACAGGGAGTGGCTACACCTTC.